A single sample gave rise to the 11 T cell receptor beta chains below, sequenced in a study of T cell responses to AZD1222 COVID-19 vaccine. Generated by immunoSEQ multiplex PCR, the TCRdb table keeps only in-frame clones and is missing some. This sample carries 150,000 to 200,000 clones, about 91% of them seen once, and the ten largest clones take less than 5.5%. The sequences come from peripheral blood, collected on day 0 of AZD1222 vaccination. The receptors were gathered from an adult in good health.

The CDR3 DNA is TGTGCCAGTAGTGGGGGGCTTGACAATGAGCAGTTCTTC. Translating it yields CASSGGLDNEQFF. This sequence joins TRBV19 and TRBJ2-1, with D perhaps given as TRBD1 or TRBD2 (6 bases each). Between the trimmed V and J ends, which lost 5 bases and 5 bases, there was a span of 10 bases. The CDR3 has 13 amino acids. The V gene's germline CDR1 is LNHDA and CDR2 SQIVND (reference sequence).

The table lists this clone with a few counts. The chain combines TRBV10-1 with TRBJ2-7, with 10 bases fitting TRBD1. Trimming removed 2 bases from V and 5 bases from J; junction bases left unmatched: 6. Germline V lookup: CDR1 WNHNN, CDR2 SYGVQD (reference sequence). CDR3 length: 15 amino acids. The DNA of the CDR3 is TGCGCCAGCAGTGAGGGGGGACAGGGGTCCCACGAGCAGTACTTC. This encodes CASSEGGQGSHEQYF.

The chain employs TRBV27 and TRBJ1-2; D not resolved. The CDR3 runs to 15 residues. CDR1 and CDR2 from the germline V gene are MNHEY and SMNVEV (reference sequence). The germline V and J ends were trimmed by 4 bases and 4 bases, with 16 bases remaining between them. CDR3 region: CASSSAPGLSYGYTF. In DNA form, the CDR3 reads TGTGCCAGCAGTTCGGCCCCTGGACTGAGCTATGGCTACACCTTC.

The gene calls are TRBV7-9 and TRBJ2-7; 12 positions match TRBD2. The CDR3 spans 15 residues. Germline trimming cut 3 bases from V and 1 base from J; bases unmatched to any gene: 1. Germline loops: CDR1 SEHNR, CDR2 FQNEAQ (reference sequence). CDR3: CASSFLAGGSYEQYF. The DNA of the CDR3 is TGTGCCAGCAGCTTCCTAGCGGGAGGGTCCTACGAGCAGTACTTC. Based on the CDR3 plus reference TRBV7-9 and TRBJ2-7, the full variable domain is DTGVSQNPRHKITKRGQNVTFRCDPISEHNRLYWYRQTLGQGPEFLTYFQNEAQLEKSRLLSDRFSAERPKGSFSTLEIQRTEQGDSAMYLCASSFLAGGSYEQYFGPGTRLTVT.

The CDR3: CASSHRGYTQYF. CDR3 nucleotides: TGTGCCAGCAGTCACCGCGGGTATACGCAGTATTTT. The chain recombines TRBV6-5 with TRBJ2-3; tentative D call: TRBD2 (5 bases). There are 12 residues in the CDR3. Between the trimmed V and J ends, which lost 5 bases and 7 bases, there was a span of 10 bases. CDR1 is MNHEY and CDR2 is SVGAGI in the germline V gene.

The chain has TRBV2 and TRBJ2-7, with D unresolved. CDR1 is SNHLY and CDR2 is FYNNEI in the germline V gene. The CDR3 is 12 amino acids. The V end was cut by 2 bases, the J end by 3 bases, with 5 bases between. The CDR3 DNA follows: TGTGCCAGCAGTGAAAGCGTCTACGAGCAGTACTTC. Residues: CASSESVYEQYF.

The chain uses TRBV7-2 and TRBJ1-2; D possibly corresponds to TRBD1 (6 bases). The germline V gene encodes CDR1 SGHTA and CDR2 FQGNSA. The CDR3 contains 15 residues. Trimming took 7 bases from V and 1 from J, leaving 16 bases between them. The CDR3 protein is CASTGARGDNYGYTF. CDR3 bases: TGTGCCAGCACGGGGGCGCGCGGTGATAACTATGGCTACACCTTC.

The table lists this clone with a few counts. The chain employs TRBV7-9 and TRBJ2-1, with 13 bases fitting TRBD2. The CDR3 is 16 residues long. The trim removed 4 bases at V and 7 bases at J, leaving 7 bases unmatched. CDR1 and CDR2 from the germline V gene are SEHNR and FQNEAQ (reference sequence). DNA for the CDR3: TGTGCCAGCAGCTCTCCGGGACTAGCGGGACGGAATGAGCAGTTCTTC. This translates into CASSSPGLAGRNEQFF.

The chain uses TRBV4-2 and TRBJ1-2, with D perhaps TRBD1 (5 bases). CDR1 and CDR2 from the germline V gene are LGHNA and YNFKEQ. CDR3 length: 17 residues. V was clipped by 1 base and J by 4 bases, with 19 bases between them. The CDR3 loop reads CASSQVGAQESLYGYTF. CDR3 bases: TGTGCCAGCAGCCAAGTTGGGGCGCAGGAGTCACTCTATGGCTACACCTTC.

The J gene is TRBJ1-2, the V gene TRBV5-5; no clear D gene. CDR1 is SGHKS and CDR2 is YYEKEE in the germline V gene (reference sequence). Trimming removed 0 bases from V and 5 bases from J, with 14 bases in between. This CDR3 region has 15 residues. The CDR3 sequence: CASSLASTVGYGYTF. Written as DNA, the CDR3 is TGTGCCAGCAGCTTGGCTTCGACGGTGGGGTATGGCTACACCTTC.

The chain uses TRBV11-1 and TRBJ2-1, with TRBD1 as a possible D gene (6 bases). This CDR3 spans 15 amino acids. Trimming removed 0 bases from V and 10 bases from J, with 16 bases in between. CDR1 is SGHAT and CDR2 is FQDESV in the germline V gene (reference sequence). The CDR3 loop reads CASSLASQGRGEQFF. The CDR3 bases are TGTGCCAGCAGCTTAGCGTCACAGGGAAGGGGGGAGCAGTTCTTC.